What follows are 29 T cell receptor beta chains derived from one specimen sequenced in a study of control samples from healthy donors and cancer patients. Profiling relied on immunoSEQ multiplex PCR, and the TCRdb table lists in-frame clones only, not all of them. The table lists approximately 210,000 clones, over 80% of them singletons. Sequencing input: blood. The receptors come from a man aged 25-45 years in good health.

This chain links TRBV11-3 with TRBJ2-7; 9 positions match TRBD1. The germline V gene has CDR1 SGHNT and CDR2 YENEEA. The V segment lost 7 bases and the J segment 7 bases; nucleotides outside the gene matches: 14. CDR3 length: 15 amino acids. The CDR3: CASINVDRGRCEQYF. The CDR3, as DNA: TGTGCCAGCATCAACGTAGACAGGGGGAGGTGTGAGCAGTACTTC.

The chain links TRBV11-2 to TRBJ2-1, with a weak D call TRBD1 (6 bases). CDR3 length: 14 amino acids. Germline CDR1 SGHAT, CDR2 FQNNGV. Trimming left V 5 bases short and J 10 bases short, with 18 bases between. CDR3 amino acids: CASSLGVIGGEQFF. The CDR3, as DNA: TGTGCCAGCAGCCTCGGCGTAATAGGGGGAGAGCAGTTCTTC.

CDR3 loop: CASSYLGTGADTEAFF. CDR3 bases: TGTGCCAGCAGTTACCTAGGGACAGGGGCTGACACTGAAGCTTTCTTT. The genes are TRBV6-5 and TRBJ1-1, with TRBD1 identical over 10 bases. The trim removed 2 bases at V and 3 bases at J, leaving 6 bases unmatched. CDR1 and CDR2 from the germline V gene are MNHEY and SVGAGI. There are 16 residues in the CDR3.

The rearrangement uses TRBV5-1 and TRBJ1-1; no clear D gene. V lost 4 bases and J lost 1, with 2 bases in between. Germline CDR1 is SGHRS and CDR2 is YFSETQ. The CDR3 has 11 amino acids. CDR3 protein: CASSGNTEAFF. In nucleotides, the CDR3 is TGCGCCAGCAGCGGGAACACTGAAGCTTTCTTT. Combining the CDR3 with reference TRBV5-1 and TRBJ1-1 gives the whole variable domain KAGVTQTPRYLIKTRGQQVTLSCSPISGHRSVSWYQQTPGQGLQFLFEYFSETQRNKGNFPGRFSGRQFSNSRSEMNVSTLELGDSALYLCASSGNTEAFFGQGTRLTVV.

The J gene is TRBJ2-1, the V gene TRBV19; 10 nucleotides agree with TRBD2. The CDR3 is 16 amino acids. J lost 4 bases, V lost 3 bases, and 6 bases had no gene match. The germline V gene has CDR1 LNHDA and CDR2 SQIVND (reference sequence). CDR3 sequence (DNA): TGTGCCAGTAGTATGCTCCTAGCGGGGGCATACAATGAGCAGTTCTTC. Translating it yields CASSMLLAGAYNEQFF.

The chain is built from TRBV5-1 and TRBJ2-1; the D gene is possibly TRBD2 (6 bases). Germline V gives CDR1 SGHRS, CDR2 YFSETQ. The CDR3 covers 15 residues. With 4 bases removed from V and 10 bases from J, the gap between germline ends came to 21 bases. CDR3 in amino acids: CASSIRLDSEGEQFF. The CDR3 DNA follows: TGCGCCAGCAGCATTCGACTAGACTCTGAGGGGGAGCAGTTCTTC.

The chain joins TRBV30 to TRBJ2-7; possible D gene TRBD1, 5 bases. Trimming removed 0 bases from V and 7 bases from J, with 13 bases in between. The length of the CDR3 is 13 residues. Per germline, CDR1 GTSNPN and CDR2 SVGIG (reference sequence). The chain's CDR3 is CAWSVRRAGEQYF. The CDR3 DNA sequence: TGTGCCTGGAGTGTACGCAGGGCAGGGGAGCAGTACTTC.

The chain couples TRBV9 to TRBJ2-3, with 12 bases that match TRBD2. Germline V gene lookup returns CDR1 SGDLS and CDR2 YYNGEE. This CDR3 comprises 18 residues. With 0 bases clipped from V and 1 base from J, the junction kept 6 bases outside the gene matches. As DNA, the CDR3 is TGTGCCAGCAGCGTAGACCCTAGCGGGGGGGTCGGCACAGATACGCAGTATTTT. This codes for CASSVDPSGGVGTDTQYF. Drawing the rest from reference TRBV9 and TRBJ2-3, the complete variable domain is DSGVTQTPKHLITATGQRVTLRCSPRSGDLSVYWYQQSLDQGLQFLIQYYNGEERAKGNILERFSAQQFPDLHSELNLSSLELGDSALYFCASSVDPSGGVGTDTQYFGPGTRLTVL.

This chain links TRBV30 with TRBJ1-5; D gene unclear. Germline lookup yields CDR1 GTSNPN and CDR2 SVGIG (reference sequence). Trimming pared 2 bases from V and 4 bases from J, leaving 9 bases between. This CDR3 contains 13 residues. The CDR3, as DNA: TGTGCCTGGAGTATGGGGATAAATCAGCCCCAGCATTTT. Protein product: CAWSMGINQPQHF.

The gene calls are TRBV19 and TRBJ2-3; TRBD1 matches 9 bases. This CDR3 is 17 amino acids long. The trim removed 1 base at V and 3 bases at J, leaving 8 bases unmatched. Germline V gives CDR1 LNHDA, CDR2 SQIVND (reference sequence). The CDR3 DNA is TGTGCCAGTAGTATAGTAGGAGGACAGGGGAGGACAGATACGCAGTATTTT. Translated: CASSIVGGQGRTDTQYF.

V and J are TRBV5-4 and TRBJ1-1, with D tentatively TRBD1 (5 bases). V dropped 4 bases and J dropped 1 base, with 14 bases sitting between them. This CDR3 region has 15 residues. CDR1 is SGHNT, CDR2 YYREEE, per germline (reference sequence). CDR3 loop: CASSPMGVTNTEAFF. DNA for the CDR3: TGTGCCAGCAGCCCGATGGGGGTGACGAACACTGAAGCTTTCTTT.

V and J are TRBV6-5 and TRBJ2-7, with a weak D call TRBD1 (6 bases). The CDR3 is 11 residues long. In germline, CDR1 is MNHEY, CDR2 SVGAGI. Deletions cut 8 bases from V and 6 bases from J, with 11 bases between. CDR3 loop: CASHQGREQYF. CDR3 DNA sequence: TGTGCCAGCCATCAGGGGCGCGAGCAGTACTTC.

The V and J genes are TRBV6-1 and TRBJ2-7; D unresolved. Germline V lookup: CDR1 MNHNS, CDR2 SASEGT. The CDR3 extends over 13 amino acids. V was shortened by 3 bases and J by 4 bases, with 10 bases between the two germline ends. CDR3 protein: CASSEGSQYEQYF. CDR3 coding DNA: TGTGCCAGCAGTGAGGGCAGTCAGTACGAGCAGTACTTC.

This chain links TRBV27 with TRBJ1-1; 7 bases fit TRBD1. The CDR3 loop spans 16 amino acids. With V trimmed by 4 bases and J by 5 bases, 13 bases remained unmatched. The germline V gene has CDR1 MNHEY and CDR2 SMNVEV (reference sequence). CDR3: CASSSITPGGSTEAFF. The DNA of the CDR3 is TGTGCCAGCAGTTCCATAACACCAGGGGGGAGTACTGAAGCTTTCTTT.

The chain is built from TRBV6-5 and TRBJ2-7; TRBD2 might be the D (5 bases). Germline V gene sequence: CDR1 MNHEY, CDR2 SVGAGI. The CDR3 consists of 15 residues. Trimming left V 6 bases short and J 3 bases short, with 18 bases between. The CDR3 loop reads CASRDATMEDYEQYF. CDR3 nucleotides: TGTGCCAGCAGGGACGCGACTATGGAAGACTACGAGCAGTACTTC.

Only a few counts were recorded for this clone. The chain carries TRBV7-6 and TRBJ1-5, with a possible D match to TRBD1 (6 bases). V was cut by 0 bases and J by 4 bases, with 16 bases left in between. The CDR3 is made up of 17 amino acids. Germline V gives CDR1 SGHVS, CDR2 FNYEAQ. The CDR3: CASSLAPSSTGNQPQHF. In DNA form, the CDR3 reads TGTGCCAGCAGCTTAGCGCCTAGTTCGACAGGAAATCAGCCCCAGCATTTT. Based on the CDR3 plus reference TRBV7-6 and TRBJ1-5, the full variable domain is GAGVSQSPRYKVTKRGQDVALRCDPISGHVSLYWYRQALGQGPEFLTYFNYEAQQDKSGLPNDRFSAERPEGSISTLTIQRTEQRDSAMYRCASSLAPSSTGNQPQHFGDGTRLSIL.

The rearrangement uses TRBV30 and TRBJ2-1; tentatively, D is TRBD1 or TRBD2 (5 bases each). The CDR3 is 13 residues long. The germline CDR1 and CDR2 sequences are GTSNPN and SVGIG (reference sequence). V was pared by 3 bases and J by 8 bases, with 14 bases between. In DNA, the CDR3 is TGTGCCTGGAGGAGGGGTTCGAGGGATGAGCAGTTCTTC. It codes for CAWRRGSRDEQFF.

This CDR3 reads CASSPVERGGPEQFF. DNA of the CDR3: TGTGCCAGCAGCCCCGTGGAGCGGGGGGGCCCTGAGCAGTTCTTC. The rearrangement uses TRBV7-9 and TRBJ2-1; 10 bases are a match to TRBD2. With 5 bases clipped from V and 9 bases from J, the junction kept 10 bases outside the gene matches. CDR3 size: 15 residues. The germline V gene has CDR1 SEHNR and CDR2 FQNEAQ (reference sequence).

CDR3 sequence reads: CASSGNYGYTF. The CDR3 nucleotides are TGTGCCAGCTCGGGGAACTATGGCTACACCTTC. The V call is TRBV28, the J call TRBJ1-2; the D is unclear. CDR3 length: 11 amino acids. V was shortened by 8 bases and J by 2 bases, with 6 bases between the two germline ends. CDR1 MDHEN and CDR2 SYDVKM come from the germline V gene.

This clone has only one observation. The V gene is TRBV5-1, the J gene TRBJ2-2, with 10 positions matching TRBD2. This CDR3 has 18 residues. The germline gives CDR1 SGHRS, CDR2 YFSETQ. J was trimmed by 0 bases and V by 2 bases; bases with no gene match: 7. In DNA form, the CDR3 reads TGCGCCAGCAGCTTAACTAGCGGGGTCTTCGCGAACACCGGGGAGCTGTTTTTT. Translation gives CASSLTSGVFANTGELFF.

The J gene is TRBJ1-4, the V gene TRBV5-1; D is possibly TRBD1 (5 bases). CDR3 length: 15 residues. CDR1 is SGHRS and CDR2 is YFSETQ in the germline V gene. V was trimmed by 4 bases and J by 4 bases, leaving 14 bases between them. This chain's CDR3 is CASSPVRADNEKLFF. CDR3 DNA: TGCGCCAGCAGCCCTGTCAGGGCCGATAATGAAAAACTGTTTTTT.

The rearrangement joins TRBV27 to TRBJ1-1, with 12 bases identical to TRBD1. J gave up 10 bases and V 3 bases, and 3 bases lay outside the gene matches. The CDR3 is made up of 13 amino acids. Germline V CDR1 and CDR2: MNHEY, SMNVEV (reference sequence). CDR3 in DNA: TGTGCCAGCAGTTTGGGACAGGGGGCCCCAGCTTTCTTT. Translation: CASSLGQGAPAFF.

CDR3 residues: CASTREDNTEAFF. The DNA of the CDR3 is TGTGCCAGCACGCGGGAAGATAACACTGAAGCTTTCTTT. V and J are TRBV2 and TRBJ1-1; D gene uncertain. The CDR3 extends over 13 amino acids. V was cut by 7 bases and J by 2 bases, with 11 bases left in between. Germline-derived CDR1 and CDR2 are SNHLY and FYNNEI.

V gene TRBV30 combines with J gene TRBJ1-4; D call uncertain. Trimming took off 0 bases at V and 4 bases at J, with 6 bases between the two ends. Germline V CDR1 and CDR2: GTSNPN, SVGIG (reference sequence). The CDR3 is 13 amino acids. The CDR3 spells CAWSVVFNEKLFF. In DNA, the CDR3 is TGTGCCTGGAGTGTAGTCTTTAATGAAAAACTGTTTTTT.

The chain joins TRBV3-1 (or the pseudogene TRBV3-2) to TRBJ2-1; the match to TRBD2 covers 8 bases. Per germline, CDR1 LGHDT and CDR2 YNNKEL (reference sequence). The ends lost 1 base at V and 3 bases at J; junction bases unmatched: 2. This CDR3 is built from 15 residues. CDR3 amino acids: CASSQAGGFYNEQFF. The CDR3 DNA is TGTGCCAGCAGCCAAGCGGGGGGGTTCTACAATGAGCAGTTCTTC.

J is TRBJ2-1 and V is TRBV7-6; D is unclear. This CDR3 region has 14 residues. Looked up from germline, CDR1 is SGHVS and CDR2 is FNYEAQ. V was cut by 2 bases and J by 2 bases, with 7 bases left in between. The CDR3: CASSLNPAYNEQFF. For the CDR3, the DNA is TGTGCCAGCAGCTTAAATCCGGCCTACAATGAGCAGTTCTTC.

The gene calls are TRBV30 and TRBJ1-4; D uncertain. V gave up 4 bases and J gave up 10 bases, with 10 bases separating them. CDR1 and CDR2 from the germline V gene are GTSNPN and SVGIG (reference sequence). This CDR3 has 11 amino acids. The CDR3 coding sequence is TGTGCCTGGACGAAGGGTGGAAAACTGTTTTTT. Residues: CAWTKGGKLFF.

This chain uses TRBV19 with TRBJ1-4, with D maybe TRBD1 (5 bases). Trimming took 6 bases from V and 8 from J, leaving 13 bases between them. Germline V gene data show CDR1 as LNHDA and CDR2 as SQIVND (reference sequence). The CDR3 has 13 residues. The CDR3 DNA follows: TGTGCCAGTAGGAGCCAGGGATTCGAAAAACTGTTTTTT. This translates into CASRSQGFEKLFF.

The chain has TRBV27 and TRBJ1-2; D might be TRBD1 (6 bases). V lost 2 bases, J lost 8 bases, and 12 bases lay in between. Germline assignment: CDR1 MNHEY and CDR2 SMNVEV (reference sequence). This CDR3 comprises 13 residues. The CDR3 DNA reads TGTGCCAGCAGTTTAAAGAGGGGGACCGGCTACACCTTC. The encoded protein is CASSLKRGTGYTF.